The text below deals with one T cell receptor beta chain. Authors' processing steps: For nucleated cells, counts were estimated from reference gene primer amplification. Some clones are missing from TCRdb's copy, which holds only in-frame ones; the method was immunoSEQ multiplex PCR. V, J and clone size are those of that table, while D and trimming were read from the DNA. The table includes about 400,000 clones, around nine tenths detected once. These data belong to a study of blood T cell repertoires in COVID-19. Study information: Donors in the United States, Italy and Spain gave samples during acute or convalescent COVID-19. T cells, B-cell-depleted T cells, or PBMCs provided the cDNA or gDNA that served as material.

Deletions cut 1 base from V and 7 bases from J, with 13 bases between. CDR3 length: 14 amino acids. Germline CDR1 MNHNY, CDR2 SVGAGI (reference sequence). Patients of the Seattle cohort, enrolled during active infection, were followed longitudinally. The TCR comes from a woman aged 55-70 years with COVID-19, enrolled during active disease. The material sequenced was peripheral blood. The chain is built from TRBV6-6 and TRBJ1-1, with D maybe TRBD1 (5 bases). CDR3 region: CASSYLAGRVEAFF. In DNA, the CDR3 is TGTGCCAGCAGTTACTTAGCGGGGCGGGTTGAAGCTTTCTTT.